Listed below are T cell receptor beta chains from one sample, sequenced in a study of T cell clones after liver transplantation. Here immunoSEQ multiplex PCR was the method, and the copy in TCRdb shows in-frame clones only, minus some. The sample has about 120,000 clones, about nine tenths seen once; the top ten hold approximately 0.78%. The material sequenced was CD4+ T cells from blood, taken 12 months after liver transplant. All receptors come from a human patient who received a liver transplant. A subset of T cells may come from the graft donor. The CDR3 runs from the conserved cysteine through the conserved F or W. A D gene is named only where the DNA matches it firmly. Size is stated for part of the rows, as once, few or many counts, or as a class when the clone is expanded.

>TRBV19|TRBJ1-5|TRBD1|-
CASSSPGQEGQPQHF
TGTGCCAGTAGTAGCCCGGGACAGGAGGGTCAGCCCCAGCATTTT
>TRBV18|TRBJ2-7|-|-
CASSPAASYEQYF
TGTGCCAGCTCACCAGCAGCTTCCTACGAGCAGTACTTC
>TRBV19|TRBJ2-1|TRBD2|-
CASSQVAGYEQFF
TGTGCCAGTAGTCAGGTAGCGGGTTATGAGCAGTTCTTC
>TRBV5-1|TRBJ1-1|-|-
CASSLRPGSGSTEAFF
TGCGCCAGCAGCTTGAGGCCGGGTTCGGGTTCCACTGAAGCTTTCTTT
>TRBV2|TRBJ1-2|-|-
CASSENGALRYTF
TGTGCCAGCAGTGAAAATGGTGCCCTGAGGTACACCTTC
>TRBV29-1|TRBJ1-1|-|-
CSAEWGIAEAFF
TGCAGCGCTGAGTGGGGGATAGCTGAAGCTTTCTTT
>TRBV18|TRBJ2-2|TRBD1|-
CASSPKTGSTGELFF
TGTGCCAGCTCACCAAAGACAGGGAGTACCGGGGAGCTGTTTTTT
>TRBV30|TRBJ1-2|-|-
CAWNDAGGYTF
TGTGCCTGGAACGATGCAGGGGGCTACACCTTC
>TRBV18|TRBJ1-2|TRBD1|-
CASSEGQGYYGYTF
TGTGCCAGCTCTGAGGGACAGGGGTACTATGGCTACACCTTC
>TRBV5-6|TRBJ2-4|-|-
CASSYRENIQYF
TGTGCCAGCAGCTACAGGGAGAACATTCAGTACTTC
>TRBV11-3|TRBJ2-5|TRBD2|-
CASSLEVRLAGGETQYF
TGTGCCAGCAGCTTAGAGGTTCGCCTAGCGGGAGGAGAGACCCAGTACTTC
>TRBV7-9|TRBJ2-7|-|-
CASSPGLYEQYF
TGTGCCAGCAGCCCTGGACTCTACGAGCAGTACTTC
>TRBV10-3|TRBJ2-1|TRBD2|-
CAISVSGITGGEQFF
TGTGCCATCAGTGTTAGCGGGATTACCGGGGGAGAGCAGTTCTTC
>TRBV7-8|TRBJ1-1|-|-
CASGLGTEAFF
TGTGCCAGCGGATTGGGCACTGAAGCTTTCTTT
>TRBV21-1|TRBJ2-2|-|once
CASSGTGGNTGELFF
TGTGCCAGCAGCGGGACAGGGGGGAACACCGGGGAGCTGTTTTTT
>TRBV5-1|TRBJ1-1|TRBD1|-
CASSADRVSEAFF
TGCGCCAGCAGCGCAGACAGGGTTTCTGAAGCTTTCTTT
>TRBV11-3|TRBJ2-3|TRBD2|-
CASSSLAGVGTDTQYF
TGTGCCAGCAGCTCACTAGCGGGAGTCGGAACAGATACGCAGTATTTT
>TRBV4-1|TRBJ2-1|-|-
CASSHPPPSEQFF
TGCGCCAGCAGCCACCCACCCCCCAGTGAGCAGTTCTTC
>TRBV14|TRBJ1-5|-|few
CASSQNSNQPQHF
TGTGCCAGCAGCCAAAATAGCAATCAGCCCCAGCATTTT
>TRBV7-2|TRBJ1-1|-|-
CASSLFVFRTEAFF
TGTGCCAGCAGCTTATTTGTATTTCGGACTGAAGCTTTCTTT
>TRBV15|TRBJ2-2|-|-
CATSRGSRGGTGELFF
TGTGCCACCAGCAGAGGGAGCAGGGGAGGAACCGGGGAGCTGTTTTTT
>TRBV5-4|TRBJ2-6|TRBD2|-
CASHWGGRSSGANVLTF
TGTGCCAGCCACTGGGGCGGGAGATCATCGGGGGCCAACGTCCTGACTTTC
>TRBV11-2|TRBJ2-6|-|-
CASLPWGLSSGANVLTF
TGTGCCAGTCTACCCTGGGGGTTATCCTCTGGGGCCAACGTCCTGACTTTC
>TRBV11-2|TRBJ2-1|TRBD2|-
CASSLSGSSYNEQFF
TGTGCCAGCAGCCTTAGCGGGAGTTCATACAATGAGCAGTTCTTC
>TRBV7-2|TRBJ2-2|-|-
CASSLQSGNTGELFF
TGTGCCAGCAGCTTACAGAGCGGGAACACCGGGGAGCTGTTTTTT
>TRBV10-3|TRBJ2-7|-|-
CAISESVFGYEQYF
TGTGCCATCAGTGAGTCGGTTTTTGGGTACGAGCAGTACTTC
>TRBV7-3|TRBJ1-4|TRBD1|-
CASSPTGAEEKLFF
TGTGCCAGCAGCCCGACAGGGGCTGAGGAAAAACTGTTTTTT
>TRBV5-1|TRBJ1-3|TRBD1|-
CASRQTGLNGNTIYF
TGCGCCAGCAGACAGACAGGGCTAAATGGAAACACCATATATTTT
>TRBV19|TRBJ1-5|-|-
CASSTDRINQPQHF
TGTGCCAGTAGTACGGACAGAATTAATCAGCCCCAGCATTTT
>TRBV11-3|TRBJ2-7|TRBD2|-
CASSLSGRAINYEQYF
TGTGCCAGCAGCTTAAGCGGGAGGGCCATTAACTACGAGCAGTACTTC
>TRBV18|TRBJ2-5|-|-
CASSPKETQYF
TGTGCCAGCTCACCGAAAGAGACCCAGTACTTC
>TRBV25-1|TRBJ2-7|-|-
CASSENGGDEQYF
TGTGCCAGCAGTGAGAACGGGGGCGACGAGCAGTACTTC
>TRBV6-6|TRBJ2-2|TRBD1|-
CASSRDRGHNTGELFF
TGTGCCAGCAGCCGCGACAGGGGACACAACACCGGGGAGCTGTTTTTT
>TRBV29-1|TRBJ1-1|-|once
CSLRTWGANTEAFF
TGCAGCCTCCGGACGTGGGGGGCGAACACTGAAGCTTTCTTT
>TRBV19|TRBJ1-4|TRBD1|-
CASSRQGATTNEKLFF
TGTGCCAGTAGTAGACAGGGGGCTACAACTAATGAAAAACTGTTTTTT
>TRBV6-4|TRBJ2-1|TRBD2|-
CASSLAGNYNEQFF
TGTGCCAGCAGTTTAGCGGGAAATTACAATGAGCAGTTCTTC
>TRBV2|TRBJ1-1|-|-
CASSYVETTEAFF
TGTGCCAGCAGTTATGTCGAGACCACTGAAGCTTTCTTT
>TRBV7-9|TRBJ1-2|TRBD1|once
CASSQRAGGAGGYTF
TGTGCCAGCAGCCAACGTGCAGGGGGCGCGGGTGGCTACACCTTC
>TRBV9|TRBJ2-1|TRBD2|-
CASSVASGGNEQFF
TGTGCCAGCAGCGTGGCTAGCGGGGGGAATGAGCAGTTCTTC
>TRBV5-8|TRBJ2-2|-|-
CASSLGGSWNTGELFF
TGTGCCAGCAGCTTGGGTGGTAGCTGGAACACCGGGGAGCTGTTTTTT